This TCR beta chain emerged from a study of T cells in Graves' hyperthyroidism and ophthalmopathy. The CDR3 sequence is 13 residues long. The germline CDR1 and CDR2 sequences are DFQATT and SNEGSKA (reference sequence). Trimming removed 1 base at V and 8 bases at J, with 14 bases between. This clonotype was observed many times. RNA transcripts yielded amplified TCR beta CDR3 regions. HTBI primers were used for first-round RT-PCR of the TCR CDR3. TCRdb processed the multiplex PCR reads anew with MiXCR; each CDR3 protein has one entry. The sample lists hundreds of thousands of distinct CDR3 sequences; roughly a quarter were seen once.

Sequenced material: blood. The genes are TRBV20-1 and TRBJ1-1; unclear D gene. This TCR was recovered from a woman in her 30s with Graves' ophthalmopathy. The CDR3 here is CSARADLEGEAFF. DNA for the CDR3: TGCAGTGCTAGAGCCGACCTAGAAGGAGAAGCTTTCTTT.